This TCR beta chain was retrieved from a study of blood T cell repertoires in COVID-19. At the level of the study: T cells, B-cell-depleted T cells, or PBMCs provided the cDNA or gDNA that served as material.

This clone came up a few times. The V gene lost 1 base and the J gene lost 0 bases, with 12 bases spanning the gap. The germline gives CDR1 LNHDA, CDR2 SQIVND (reference sequence). The CDR3 has 16 residues. The protocol was immunoSEQ multiplex PCR, while the TCRdb copy is restricted to in-frame clones and leaves out a portion. In the table there are some 110,000 clones, approximately 86% of which are singletons. The sequenced material came from peripheral blood. The clonotype originates from a human donor in a cohort sampled during active COVID-19. The chain couples TRBV19 to TRBJ1-1; D is ambiguous. This CDR3 is CASSIGVQRVNTEAFF. The CDR3 nucleotides read TGTGCCAGTAGTATAGGGGTACAGAGAGTGAACACTGAAGCTTTCTTT.